The TCR beta chain described here comes from a study of T cell responses to AZD1222 COVID-19 vaccine. Regarding the study as a whole: Repertoires were obtained only post-peak T cell response. Vaccine-related CD4 TCRs covered spike, predominating at 160-218 and 743-854. Only six or seven AZD1222 recipients tested seropositive at baseline. Recipients of two AZD1222 doses showed rising Spike-specific TCR breadth and depth.

The CDR3 has 12 residues. The germline CDR1 and CDR2 sequences are SEHNR and FQNEAQ (reference sequence). Trimming left V 5 bases short and J 7 bases short, with 11 bases between. With regard to this clone: The antigen remains unidentified.

Using immunoSEQ multiplex PCR, the repertoire was profiled, and TCRdb retains in-frame clones only, with some absent. The sample shows roughly 160,000 clones, about nine tenths of them seen only once. The rearrangement links TRBV7-9 to TRBJ1-2, with D maybe TRBD1 (5 bases). The sequences come from peripheral blood, collected on day 0 of AZD1222 vaccination. The sequence was collected from an adult in good health. The CDR3 protein is CASSPWDPGYTF. In DNA, the CDR3 is TGTGCCAGCAGCCCCTGGGACCCTGGCTACACCTTC. Full variable domain (outside the CDR3, taken from reference TRBV7-9 and TRBJ1-2): DTGVSQNPRHKITKRGQNVTFRCDPISEHNRLYWYRQTLGQGPEFLTYFQNEAQLEKSRLLSDRFSAERPKGSFSTLEIQRTEQGDSAMYLCASSPWDPGYTFGSGTRLTVV.